This T cell receptor (beta chain) was recovered during a study of OX40 agonist ivuxolimab in advanced cancers. The wider study: Dose-escalation patients' cancers were hepatocellular carcinoma, melanoma, renal cell or head and neck cancer. General study findings and limits: Specificity for antigen went undetermined in the expanded peripheral T cells.

The repertoire was sequenced with immunoSEQ multiplex PCR; TCRdb's copy has only in-frame clones and lacks some. Here the sample spans some 70,000 clones, 75% to 90% being singletons. Trimming removed 4 bases from V and 2 bases from J; junction bases left unmatched: 2. Germline V gene data show CDR1 as SSHAT and CDR2 as FNYEAQ (reference sequence). The CDR3 covers 15 residues. Comments on this clone: The antigen is undetermined.

The chain employs TRBV7-7 and TRBJ2-6; 7 bases agree with TRBD1. Here the sequenced sample was CD4+ or CD8+ T cells sorted from blood, taken in a trial of the OX40 agonist ivuxolimab. The receptor was derived from an adult with an advanced solid tumor such as melanoma, head and neck, liver or kidney cancer. This chain's CDR3 is CASSSTGAGANVLTF. Here the CDR3 DNA reads TGTGCCAGCAGCTCCACAGGGGCTGGGGCCAACGTCCTGACTTTC.